This TCR beta chain is drawn from a study of blood T cell repertoires in COVID-19. The wider study: Spain, Italy and the United States supplied samples that represented acute and convalescent COVID-19.

In the authors' workflow: Reference gene primer amplification in the assay estimated nucleated cell counts. Sequenced by immunoSEQ multiplex PCR; TCRdb stores in-frame clones only, minus some. V, J and clone size are those of that table, while D and trimming were read from the DNA. This table holds approximately 200,000 clones, around four fifths found once. It was during active infection that Seattle patients were enrolled and then longitudinally followed. Specimen: peripheral blood. This receptor was obtained from a woman older than 75 with COVID-19, enrolled during active disease.

The CDR3 nucleotides are TGCGCCAGCAGGCAGGGCCCTCGACTCACCGGGGAGCTGTTTTTT. It encodes CASRQGPRLTGELFF. The chain joins TRBV10-2 to TRBJ2-2; possibly TRBD1 for D (5 bases). This CDR3 spans 15 amino acids. The germline CDR1 and CDR2 sequences are WSHSY and SAAADI. V lost 6 bases, J lost 4 bases, and 15 bases lay in between.